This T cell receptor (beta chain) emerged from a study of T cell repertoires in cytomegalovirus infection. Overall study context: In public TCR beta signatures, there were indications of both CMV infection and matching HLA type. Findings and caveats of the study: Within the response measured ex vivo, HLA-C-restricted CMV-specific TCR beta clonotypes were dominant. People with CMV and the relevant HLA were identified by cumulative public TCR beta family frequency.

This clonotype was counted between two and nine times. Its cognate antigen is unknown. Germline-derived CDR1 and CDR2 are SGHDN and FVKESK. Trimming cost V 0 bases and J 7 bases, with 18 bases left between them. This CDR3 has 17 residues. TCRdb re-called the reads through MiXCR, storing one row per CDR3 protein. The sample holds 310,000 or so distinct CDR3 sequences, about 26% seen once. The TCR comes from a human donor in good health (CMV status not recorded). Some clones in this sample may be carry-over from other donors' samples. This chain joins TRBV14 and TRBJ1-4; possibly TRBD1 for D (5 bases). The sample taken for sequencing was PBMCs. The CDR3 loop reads CASSQDSGTHLIEKLFF. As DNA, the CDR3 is TGTGCCAGCAGCCAAGATTCGGGGACCCACCTTATTGAAAAACTGTTTTTT.